This T cell receptor beta chain was observed in a study of sequential checkpoint blockade in melanoma. Clones were read by immunoSEQ multiplex PCR, and TCRdb kept only the in-frame ones, dropping some. The sample records about 4,900 clones, under 40% being singletons. The treatment here: randomized to nivolumab then ipilimumab (arm A) or the reverse (arm B). Only a few counts were recorded for this clone. There are 16 residues in the CDR3. V lost 5 bases to trimming and J lost 0 bases, with 14 bases between them. Germline V gives CDR1 MNHGY, CDR2 SAAAGT. The sample was tumor tissue (inferred from file names), taken from a patient given nivolumab and ipilimumab in sequence. This sequence was found in a human donor with melanoma. The V gene is TRBV6-8, the J gene TRBJ1-5, with D unclear. The CDR3 reads CASSGRHGYSNQPQHF. The CDR3 bases are TGTGCCAGCAGTGGGAGACACGGTTATAGCAATCAGCCCCAGCATTTT.